The 8 T cell receptor beta chains in this list originate from one sample, sequenced in a study of T cell responses to AZD1222 COVID-19 vaccine. Clones were sequenced by immunoSEQ multiplex PCR, and TCRdb holds only the in-frame ones, with some missing. Here the sample spans about 140,000 clones, roughly 92% being singletons. The starting material was peripheral blood, obtained on day 0 of AZD1222 vaccination. These receptors originate from an adult in good health.

CDR3 in amino acids: CASSVVGYADTQYF. The CDR3 coding sequence is TGTGCCAGCAGCGTAGTAGGTTACGCAGATACGCAGTATTTT. V and J are TRBV9 and TRBJ2-3; D unresolved. Germline V gene sequence: CDR1 SGDLS, CDR2 YYNGEE. This CDR3 is 14 amino acids long. V lost 0 bases, J lost 4 bases, and 9 bases lay in between.

V is TRBV14 and J is TRBJ1-4, with D hard to call. V was trimmed by 4 bases and J by 8 bases, leaving 11 bases between them. CDR1 and CDR2 from the germline V gene are SGHDN and FVKESK. This CDR3 has 13 residues. The CDR3 reads CASSRDDGEKLFF. In DNA, the CDR3 is TGTGCCAGCAGCCGGGATGACGGAGAAAAACTGTTTTTT.

The V gene is TRBV6-4, the J gene TRBJ1-3, with 7 bases lining up with TRBD1. Germline CDR1 MRHNA, CDR2 SNTAGT. The CDR3 extends over 16 amino acids. Trimming took 2 bases from V and 2 from J; bases not matched to a gene: 6. CDR3 sequence reads: CASSDERGGPGNTIYF. DNA for the CDR3: TGTGCCAGCAGTGACGAGCGAGGGGGCCCTGGAAACACCATATATTTT.

This clone was seen only once. This chain links TRBV19 with TRBJ1-5, with a weak D call TRBD1 (5 bases). V was clipped by 3 bases and J by 5 bases, with 11 bases between them. CDR1 is LNHDA and CDR2 is SQIVND in the germline V gene (reference sequence). CDR3 length equals 14 residues. This chain's CDR3 is CASSIRDRDQPQHF. DNA for the CDR3: TGTGCCAGTAGTATTAGGGACCGAGATCAGCCCCAGCATTTT.

This chain connects TRBV29-1 to TRBJ1-2; TRBD1 is a possible D gene (5 bases). Germline assignment: CDR1 SQVTM and CDR2 ANQGSEA. The CDR3 runs 13 residues. Deletions cut 3 bases from V and 5 bases from J, with 13 bases between. The CDR3 reads CSVDGQGGYGYTF. CDR3 coding DNA: TGCAGCGTTGACGGGCAGGGTGGGTATGGCTACACCTTC.

The chain is built from TRBV4-1 and TRBJ2-3; possible D gene TRBD2, 6 bases. The CDR3 contains 17 residues. Germline assignment: CDR1 MGHRA and CDR2 YSYEKL. The V end was cut by 0 bases, the J end by 3 bases, with 16 bases between. The CDR3: CASSQDQGAEGTDTQYF. CDR3 DNA: TGCGCCAGCAGCCAAGATCAGGGAGCGGAGGGAACAGATACGCAGTATTTT.

The chain is built from TRBV18 and TRBJ2-1; TRBD1 matches 9 bases. The CDR3 consists of 14 residues. The V and J ends lost 2 bases and 5 bases, in that order; junction bases with no gene match: 1. CDR1 KGHSH and CDR2 LQKENI come from the germline V gene. CDR3 region: CASSPTGGNNEQFF. The CDR3 DNA is TGTGCCAGCTCACCAACAGGGGGCAACAATGAGCAGTTCTTC.

To note about this clone: Other DNA variants within this sample encode the same CDR3. V gene TRBV11-2 combines with J gene TRBJ2-7; 9 positions match TRBD1. This CDR3 comprises 14 residues. Germline CDR1 SGHAT, CDR2 FQNNGV. The V segment lost 6 bases and the J segment 2 bases; nucleotides outside the gene matches: 5. CDR3 region: CASSQDRGTYEQYF. CDR3 sequence (DNA): TGTGCCAGCAGTCAGGACAGGGGAACCTACGAGCAGTACTTC.